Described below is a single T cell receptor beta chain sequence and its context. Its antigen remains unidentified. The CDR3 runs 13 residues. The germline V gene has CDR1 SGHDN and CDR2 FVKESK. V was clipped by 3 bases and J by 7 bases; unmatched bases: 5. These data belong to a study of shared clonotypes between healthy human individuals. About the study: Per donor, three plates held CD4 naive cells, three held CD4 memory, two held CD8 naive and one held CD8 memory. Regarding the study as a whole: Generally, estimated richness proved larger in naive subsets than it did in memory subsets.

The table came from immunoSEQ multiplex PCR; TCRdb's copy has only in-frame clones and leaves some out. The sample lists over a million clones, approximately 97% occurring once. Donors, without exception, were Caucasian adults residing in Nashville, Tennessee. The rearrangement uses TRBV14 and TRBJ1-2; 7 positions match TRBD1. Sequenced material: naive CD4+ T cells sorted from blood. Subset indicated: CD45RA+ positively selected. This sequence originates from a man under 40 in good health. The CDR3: CASSQQTGSGYTF. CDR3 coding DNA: TGTGCCAGCAGCCAGCAGACAGGGAGTGGCTACACCTTC.